The subject of this entry is one TCR beta chain. It has no known antigen specificity. No qualities accompany the bases; no much larger clone lies one base away. This sample is drawn from a study of technical replicates of blood from a few donors (TCRdb year 2017). Preparation of the library involved the immunoSEQ multiplex PCR assay. TCRdb stores this immuneACCESS table with in-frame sequences only. Part of the clones is absent; in the studies checked, under half of the shortfall reflects unresolved V genes, and no reason is known for the rest. Across this sample there are fewer than 100,000 clones, with around 95% seen only once. The ten largest account for 0.2% to 0.25% of the sample. CDR1 and CDR2 were assigned from the germline V gene as SGHVS and FNYEAQ. The CDR3 holds 15 amino acids from the cysteine to the phenylalanine. The sequence is cut down to CDR3 DNA, 45 bases in frame from base 1. After removal of 5 bases from V and 8 bases from J, the junction retains 11 bases not matched to a gene.

The chain links TRBV7-6 with TRBJ1-4; TRBD1 fits 7 bases in the junction. Sequencing was performed on T cells isolated from PBMCs. This clonotype originated in a human donor in good health. The DNA sequence is as follows: TGTGCCAGCAGCATTCGACAGGGCAATTGGGAAAAACTGTTTTTT. It translates to CASSIRQGNWEKLFF.